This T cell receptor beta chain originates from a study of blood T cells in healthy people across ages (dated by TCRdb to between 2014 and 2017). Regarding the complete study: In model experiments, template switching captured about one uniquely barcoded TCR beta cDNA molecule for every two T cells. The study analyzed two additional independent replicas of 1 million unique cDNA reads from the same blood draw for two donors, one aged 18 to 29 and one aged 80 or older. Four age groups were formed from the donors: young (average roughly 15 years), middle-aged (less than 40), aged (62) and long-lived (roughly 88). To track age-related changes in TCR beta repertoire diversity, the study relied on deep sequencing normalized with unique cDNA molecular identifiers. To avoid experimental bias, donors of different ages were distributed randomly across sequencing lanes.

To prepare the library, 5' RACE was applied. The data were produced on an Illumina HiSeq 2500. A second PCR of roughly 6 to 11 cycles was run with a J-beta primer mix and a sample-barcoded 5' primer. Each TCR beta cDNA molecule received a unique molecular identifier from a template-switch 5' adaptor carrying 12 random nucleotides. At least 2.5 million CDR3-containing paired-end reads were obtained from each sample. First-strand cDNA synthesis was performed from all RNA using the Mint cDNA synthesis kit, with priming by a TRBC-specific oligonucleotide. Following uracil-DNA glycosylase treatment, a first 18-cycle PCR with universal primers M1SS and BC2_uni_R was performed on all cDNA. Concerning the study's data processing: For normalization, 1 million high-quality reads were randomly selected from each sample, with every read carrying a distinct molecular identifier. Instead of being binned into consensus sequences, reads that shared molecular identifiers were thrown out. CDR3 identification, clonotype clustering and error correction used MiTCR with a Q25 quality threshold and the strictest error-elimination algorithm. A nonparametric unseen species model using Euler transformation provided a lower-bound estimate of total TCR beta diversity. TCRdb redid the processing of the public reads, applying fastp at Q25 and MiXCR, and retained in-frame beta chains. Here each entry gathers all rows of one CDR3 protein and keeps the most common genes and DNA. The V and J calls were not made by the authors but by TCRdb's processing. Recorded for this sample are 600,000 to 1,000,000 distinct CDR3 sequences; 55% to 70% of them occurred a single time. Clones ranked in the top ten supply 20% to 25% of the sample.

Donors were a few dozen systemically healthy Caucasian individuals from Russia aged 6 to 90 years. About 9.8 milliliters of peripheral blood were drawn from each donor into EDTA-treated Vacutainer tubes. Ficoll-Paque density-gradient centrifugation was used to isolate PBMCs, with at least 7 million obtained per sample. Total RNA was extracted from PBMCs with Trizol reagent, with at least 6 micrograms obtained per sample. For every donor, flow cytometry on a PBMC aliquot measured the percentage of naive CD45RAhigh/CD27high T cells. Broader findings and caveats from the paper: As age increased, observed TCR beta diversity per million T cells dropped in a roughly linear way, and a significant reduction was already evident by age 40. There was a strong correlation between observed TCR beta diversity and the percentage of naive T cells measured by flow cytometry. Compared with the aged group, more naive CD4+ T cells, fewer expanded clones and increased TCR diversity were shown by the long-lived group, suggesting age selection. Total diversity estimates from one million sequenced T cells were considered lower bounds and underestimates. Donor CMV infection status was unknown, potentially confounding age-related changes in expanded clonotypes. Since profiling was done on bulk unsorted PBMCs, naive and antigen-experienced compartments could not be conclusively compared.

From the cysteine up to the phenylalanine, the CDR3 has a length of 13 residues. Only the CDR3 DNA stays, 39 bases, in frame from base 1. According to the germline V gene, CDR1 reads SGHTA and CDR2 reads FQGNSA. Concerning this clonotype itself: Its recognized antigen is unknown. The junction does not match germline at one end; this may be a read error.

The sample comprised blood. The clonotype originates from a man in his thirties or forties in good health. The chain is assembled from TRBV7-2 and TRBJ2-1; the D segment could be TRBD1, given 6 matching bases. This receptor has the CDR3 CASSKQGPNEQFF. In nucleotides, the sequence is TGTGCCAGCAGCAAACAGGGACCCAATGAGCAGTTCTTT.